The next 31 T cell receptor beta chains were all read from a single sample in a study of blood T cell repertoires in COVID-19. Produced via immunoSEQ multiplex PCR; TCRdb's table is partial and in-frame only. The repertoire includes about 89,000 clones, about 74% of them detected once, and about half sits in the top ten. The sequencing input was peripheral blood. All receptors derive from a human donor in a cohort sampled during active COVID-19.

The rearrangement links TRBV6-5 to TRBJ2-1; 9 nucleotides align to TRBD2. V lost 7 bases, J lost 2 bases, and 6 bases stayed unmatched. The CDR3 length is 15 residues. CDR1 is MNHEY and CDR2 is SVGAGI in the germline V gene. In DNA form, the CDR3 reads TGTGCCAGCAAGGTGGGCGGGGGGGCCTACAATGAGCAGTTCTTC. It yields the protein CASKVGGGAYNEQFF.

This sequence joins TRBV18 and TRBJ2-7; 7 bases align to TRBD1. The CDR3 length is 13 residues. Trimming took 5 bases from V and 3 from J; bases not matched to a gene: 4. Germline values: CDR1 KGHSH, CDR2 LQKENI. CDR3 bases: TGTGCCAGCTCATCCGGGACAGTCTACGAGCAGTACTTC. This translates into CASSSGTVYEQYF.

V gene TRBV28 combines with J gene TRBJ1-1; 9 bases align to TRBD1. J lost 6 bases, V lost 8 bases, and 7 bases had no gene match. Germline CDR1 and CDR2: MDHEN and SYDVKM. The length of the CDR3 is 13 residues. CDR3 sequence (DNA): TGTGCCAGCGTTGACAGGGGGGACGCTGAAGCTTTCTTT. The encoded protein is CASVDRGDAEAFF. Supplemented by reference TRBV28 and TRBJ1-1, the full variable domain reads DVKVTQSSRYLVKRTGEKVFLECVQDMDHENMFWYRQDPGLGLRLIYFSYDVKMKEKGDIPEGYSVSREKKERFSLILESASTNQTSMYLCASVDRGDAEAFFGQGTRLTVV.

The V and J genes are TRBV28 and TRBJ1-6, with 8 bases fitting TRBD1. J lost 11 bases, V lost 5 bases, and 8 bases had no gene match. This CDR3 contains 14 residues. Germline-derived CDR1 and CDR2 are MDHEN and SYDVKM. The CDR3 spells CASSRTGLVAPLHF. DNA of the CDR3: TGTGCCAGCAGTCGGACAGGGTTAGTTGCACCCCTCCACTTT.

This clone was seen more than once but under ten times. The rearrangement links TRBV6-2 or TRBV6-3 to TRBJ2-1, with D perhaps TRBD2 (5 bases). The V and J ends lost 2 bases and 15 bases respectively, with 11 bases between them. CDR3 size: 11 residues. The V gene's germline CDR1 is MNHEY and CDR2 SVGEGT. CDR3 loop: CASSYIGSAFF. CDR3 nucleotide sequence: TGTGCCAGCAGTTACATAGGGAGCGCGTTCTTC.

The J gene is TRBJ1-2, the V gene TRBV6-2 or TRBV6-3; D call uncertain. CDR1 and CDR2 from the germline V gene are MNHEY and SVGEGT. The CDR3 sequence is 13 residues long. V was trimmed by 6 bases and J by 4 bases, leaving 12 bases between them. The chain's CDR3 is CASSLTTGYGYTF. The CDR3 nucleotides read TGTGCCAGCAGCCTAACGACTGGCTATGGCTACACCTTC.

The rearrangement joins TRBV30 to TRBJ1-2, with D unresolved. This CDR3 comprises 14 residues. Trimming cost V 5 bases and J 8 bases, with 21 bases left between them. CDR1 is GTSNPN and CDR2 is SVGIG in the germline V gene (reference sequence). CDR3 region: CAWSAALRRRGYTF. DNA for the CDR3: TGTGCCTGGTCCGCGGCACTCAGAAGGAGGGGCTACACCTTC.

The chain employs TRBV6-5 and TRBJ2-5; a possible D gene is TRBD2 (5 bases). V dropped 5 bases and J dropped 4 bases, with 11 bases sitting between them. The germline gives CDR1 MNHEY, CDR2 SVGAGI. The CDR3 has 13 residues. The CDR3 nucleotides read TGTGCCAGCAGTCCCACGGGATCAGAGACCCAGTACTTC. It specifies CASSPTGSETQYF.

V is TRBV10-3 and J is TRBJ2-3, with D unresolved. V gave up 4 bases and J gave up 3 bases, with 8 bases separating them. Germline CDR1 is ENHRY and CDR2 is SYGVKD. This CDR3 has 13 amino acids. The CDR3: CAISGHVTDTQYF. The CDR3 coding sequence is TGTGCCATCAGTGGGCATGTAACAGATACGCAGTATTTT.

This clone appeared once. The chain carries TRBV18 and TRBJ1-1; D gene ambiguous. The CDR3 has 14 amino acids. The V end was cut by 3 bases, the J end by 4 bases, with 12 bases between. Germline CDR1 is KGHSH and CDR2 is LQKENI. CDR3 nucleotides: TGTGCCAGCTCACCGTCTTCGGGTCTCACTGAAGCTTTCTTT. Protein product: CASSPSSGLTEAFF.

The J gene is TRBJ1-3, the V gene TRBV28; D is uncertain. The CDR3 covers 15 residues. Germline values: CDR1 MDHEN, CDR2 SYDVKM. Between the trimmed V and J ends, which lost 5 bases and 0 bases, there was a span of 11 bases. The CDR3 DNA sequence: TGTGCCAGCAGTCCGCCCGCCAGCTCTGGAAACACCATATATTTT. Its protein is CASSPPASSGNTIYF.

The gene calls are TRBV5-5 and TRBJ2-1; no reliable D call. This CDR3 comprises 17 residues. Germline V lookup: CDR1 SGHKS, CDR2 YYEKEE (reference sequence). Trimming left V 6 bases short and J 3 bases short, with 22 bases between. As DNA, the CDR3 is TGTGCCAGCACCATCCCACCGCCCTCAGGCAGCTACAATGAGCAGTTCTTC. Protein sequence: CASTIPPPSGSYNEQFF.

This clone was seen more than once but under ten times. The V call is TRBV19, the J call TRBJ2-2; TRBD1 is a possible D gene (5 bases). CDR1 and CDR2 (germline): LNHDA, SQIVND (reference sequence). The germline V and J ends were trimmed by 8 bases and 7 bases, with 8 bases remaining between them. This CDR3 is 11 amino acids long. For the CDR3, the DNA is TGTGCCAGTCAGGGTGGCGGGGAGCTGTTTTTT. This translates into CASQGGGELFF.

The chain carries TRBV9 and TRBJ2-5, with TRBD2 identical over 7 bases. The CDR3 has 15 amino acids. With V trimmed by 4 bases and J by 5 bases, 11 bases remained unmatched. Germline V gene sequence: CDR1 SGDLS, CDR2 YYNGEE. CDR3 amino acids: CASSPRREPGETQYF. The CDR3 region has the DNA TGTGCCAGCAGCCCTAGGCGGGAGCCAGGGGAGACCCAGTACTTC.

The chain employs TRBV29-1 and TRBJ2-1; 7 bases fit TRBD2. Germline CDR1 reads SQVTM; CDR2 reads ANQGSEA. J was trimmed by 2 bases and V by 3 bases; bases with no gene match: 10. The CDR3 is 16 residues long. The CDR3 nucleotides are TGCAGCGTTGATTACGAGGGAGGGATAGCCTACAATGAGCAGTTCTTC. This encodes CSVDYEGGIAYNEQFF.

DNA of the CDR3: TGTGCCATCAGCCGGACTAGCGGAGCCTACGAGCAGTACTTC. Translation: CAISRTSGAYEQYF. The chain recombines TRBV10-3 with TRBJ2-7, with 10 bases lining up with TRBD2. V dropped 6 bases and J dropped 2; count of bases not matched to a gene: 4. Germline CDR1 reads ENHRY; CDR2 reads SYGVKD. CDR3 length: 14 residues.

The chain carries TRBV28 and TRBJ2-7; 7 positions match TRBD1. Germline CDR1 is MDHEN and CDR2 is SYDVKM. The CDR3 spans 13 residues. V gave up 5 bases and J gave up 4 bases; unmatched junction bases: 5. CDR3 residues: CASSNDRVYEQYF. Here the CDR3 DNA reads TGTGCCAGCAGTAATGACAGGGTATACGAGCAGTACTTC.

The V and J genes are TRBV3-1 (or the pseudogene TRBV3-2) and TRBJ1-6, with D hard to call. The V end lost 5 bases, the J end lost 13 bases, and 9 bases lay between the germline ends. Per germline, CDR1 LGHDT and CDR2 YNNKEL (reference sequence). This CDR3 contains 11 residues. CDR3 region: CASSSRGPLHF. CDR3 in DNA: TGTGCCAGCAGCTCCCGAGGTCCCCTCCACTTT.

Many counts were recorded for this clone. V and J are TRBV25-1 and TRBJ1-3, with TRBD1 as a possible D gene (5 bases). Germline V gene data show CDR1 as MGHDK and CDR2 as SYGVNS. This CDR3 comprises 11 residues. V was shortened by 7 bases and J by 8 bases, with 9 bases between the two germline ends. Here the CDR3 reads CASTGEYTIYF. The CDR3 coding sequence is TGTGCCAGCACGGGGGAATACACCATATATTTT.

The chain links TRBV19 to TRBJ1-4; 10 bases line up with TRBD1. CDR3 size: 16 residues. J lost 6 bases, V lost 3 bases, and 7 bases had no gene match. Germline assignment: CDR1 LNHDA and CDR2 SQIVND (reference sequence). CDR3 sequence reads: CASSIYAGTGDEKLFF. The DNA for the CDR3 is TGTGCCAGTAGTATTTACGCCGGGACAGGGGATGAAAAACTGTTTTTT. The entire variable domain, with the rest obtained from reference TRBV19 and TRBJ1-4, is as follows: DGGITQSPKYLFRKEGQNVTLSCEQNLNHDAMYWYRQDPGQGLRLIYYSQIVNDFQKGDIAEGYSVSREKKESFPLTVTSAQKNPTAFYLCASSIYAGTGDEKLFFGSGTQLSVL.

This clone showed up just once. The chain combines TRBV4-3 with TRBJ1-4; D is uncertain. V lost 1 base and J lost 8, with 5 bases in between. Germline assignment: CDR1 LGHNA and CDR2 YSLEER. This CDR3 spans 12 amino acids. This CDR3 is CASSQAREKLFF. CDR3 coding DNA: TGCGCCAGCAGCCAAGCTAGAGAAAAACTGTTTTTT.

In nucleotides, the CDR3 is TGTGCCAGCAGCAACGGGGTAGCGGGGGGACAAGAGACCCAGTACTTC. Amino acid sequence: CASSNGVAGGQETQYF. The chain recombines TRBV7-2 with TRBJ2-5; TRBD2 aligns across 10 bases. Germline V gene lookup returns CDR1 SGHTA and CDR2 FQGNSA. This CDR3 spans 16 amino acids. With V trimmed by 5 bases and J by 2 bases, 8 bases remained unmatched.

The chain links TRBV6-6 to TRBJ1-5; D might be TRBD1 (6 bases). V gave up 11 bases and J gave up 3 bases, with 11 bases separating them. The CDR3 has 12 residues. Germline-derived CDR1 and CDR2 are MNHNY and SVGAGI (reference sequence). The CDR3 loop reads CAGGTTNQPQHF. CDR3 in DNA: TGTGCCGGGGGCACCACCAATCAGCCCCAGCATTTT.

The V call is TRBV29-1, the J call TRBJ2-2; 7 bases are shared with TRBD2. V gave up 4 bases and J gave up 7 bases; unmatched junction bases: 0. CDR3 size: 11 residues. Germline loops: CDR1 SQVTM, CDR2 ANQGSEA. CDR3: CSVGEGGELFF. The CDR3 region has the DNA TGCAGCGTTGGGGAGGGCGGGGAGCTGTTTTTT.

The V call is TRBV7-2, the J call TRBJ2-3; D is perhaps TRBD1 (6 bases). CDR3 length equals 15 residues. From germline, CDR1 is SGHTA and CDR2 FQGNSA. V was shortened by 4 bases and J by 1 base, with 12 bases between the two germline ends. The chain's CDR3 is CASSYTGSGTDTQYF. DNA of the CDR3: TGTGCCAGCAGCTACACAGGGTCGGGCACAGATACGCAGTATTTT.

The chain recombines TRBV19 with TRBJ2-2; D unclear. V was cut by 3 bases and J by 4 bases, with 18 bases left in between. The CDR3 totals 17 residues. CDR1 is LNHDA and CDR2 is SQIVND in the germline V gene (reference sequence). CDR3 sequence reads: CASSILSPGFATGELFF. The DNA of the CDR3 is TGTGCCAGTAGTATCCTCTCGCCCGGGTTCGCCACCGGGGAGCTGTTTTTT.

The V gene is TRBV5-4, the J gene TRBJ2-2; a possible D gene is TRBD1 (5 bases). Trimming shortened V by 9 bases and J by 1 base, and 16 bases separated the two germline ends. This CDR3 contains 15 residues. The germline gives CDR1 SGHNT, CDR2 YYREEE (reference sequence). CDR3 coding DNA: TGTGCCACAAAGGGGTGGACCAAGAACACCGGGGAGCTGTTTTTT. It encodes CATKGWTKNTGELFF.

The rearrangement joins TRBV6-5 to TRBJ2-7; a possible D gene is TRBD2 (6 bases). Germline V lookup: CDR1 MNHEY, CDR2 SVGAGI. V was clipped by 5 bases and J by 0 bases, with 11 bases between them. This CDR3 has 14 amino acids. CDR3 nucleotides: TGTGCCAGCAGTAAGGTGGGAGGCTCCTACGAGCAGTACTTC. This encodes CASSKVGGSYEQYF.

The rearrangement joins TRBV2 to TRBJ2-1, with 7 positions matching TRBD2. The ends lost 5 bases at V and 2 bases at J; junction bases unmatched: 6. The CDR3 is made up of 15 amino acids. Germline V CDR1 and CDR2: SNHLY, FYNNEI. This CDR3 reads CASSYLAGTYNEQFF. The CDR3 nucleotides read TGTGCCAGCAGTTATTTAGCGGGCACCTACAATGAGCAGTTCTTC.

The chain links TRBV19 to TRBJ2-5, with D possibly TRBD2 on 5 matching bases. Germline values: CDR1 LNHDA, CDR2 SQIVND (reference sequence). The CDR3 is 14 amino acids. V was cut by 9 bases and J by 2 bases, with 16 bases left in between. The CDR3 sequence is CASQSGTGQETQYF. The CDR3 DNA reads as TGTGCCAGCCAATCAGGAACGGGGCAAGAGACCCAGTACTTC. Full variable domain (remainder filled in from reference TRBV19 and TRBJ2-5): DGGITQSPKYLFRKEGQNVTLSCEQNLNHDAMYWYRQDPGQGLRLIYYSQIVNDFQKGDIAEGYSVSREKKESFPLTVTSAQKNPTAFYLCASQSGTGQETQYFGPGTRLLVL.

J is TRBJ2-7 and V is TRBV7-3; tentative D call: TRBD1 (6 bases). Germline assignment: CDR1 SGHTA and CDR2 FQGTGA. The V gene lost 5 bases and the J gene lost 5 bases, with 13 bases spanning the gap. CDR3 length: 13 residues. The CDR3 protein is CASSLRPGDEQYF. The CDR3 region has the DNA TGTGCCAGCAGCCTAAGACCAGGGGACGAGCAGTACTTC.